The 11 T cell receptor beta chains given below trace back to one sample, sequenced in a study of shared clonotypes between healthy human individuals. Only in-frame clones appear in the TCRdb table, and some are missing; sequencing was by immunoSEQ multiplex PCR. Of more than 2,000,000 clones listed, 90% to 95% are singletons. Sample: naive CD4+ T cells from PBMCs. Subset: CD45RA+ positively selected. The receptors were gathered from a man between 18 and 35 years old in good health. Some clones in this sample may be carry-over from other donors' samples.

The chain combines TRBV18 with TRBJ1-5; a weak D match, TRBD1 (6 bases). V was shortened by 5 bases and J by 5 bases, with 10 bases between the two germline ends. This CDR3 is 13 amino acids long. In germline, CDR1 is KGHSH, CDR2 LQKENI. The CDR3 protein is CASSAHRDQPQHF. CDR3 coding DNA: TGTGCCAGCTCAGCCCACAGGGATCAGCCCCAGCATTTT.

This sequence joins TRBV6-1 and TRBJ1-4; 8 positions agree with TRBD1. Germline-derived CDR1 and CDR2 are MNHNS and SASEGT. The CDR3 extends over 14 amino acids. J was trimmed by 8 bases and V by 8 bases; bases with no gene match: 10. The CDR3 spells CASWAQGAGEKLFF. The CDR3 bases are TGTGCCAGCTGGGCCCAGGGGGCGGGCGAAAAACTGTTTTTT.

CDR3 residues: CASSTGHYEQYF. The CDR3 nucleotides read TGTGCCAGCAGCACCGGGCACTACGAGCAGTACTTC. The chain uses TRBV5-4 and TRBJ2-7; D is undetermined. Germline assignment: CDR1 SGHNT and CDR2 YYREEE (reference sequence). V was shortened by 4 bases and J by 3 bases, with 8 bases between the two germline ends. The CDR3 runs to 12 residues.

V and J are TRBV5-1 and TRBJ1-1; no clear D gene. CDR1 is SGHRS and CDR2 is YFSETQ in the germline V gene. This CDR3 is built from 13 residues. Deletions cut 1 base from V and 1 base from J, with 5 bases between. CDR3 loop: CASSLYQNTEAFF. CDR3 DNA sequence: TGCGCCAGCAGCTTGTATCAGAACACTGAAGCTTTCTTT.

The CDR3 region has the DNA TGTGCCAGCAGTTCCCTAGCGGGAGGGCCCTGGGAGCAGTTCTTC. It is translated as CASSSLAGGPWEQFF. The J gene is TRBJ2-1, the V gene TRBV5-4; 12 nucleotides agree with TRBD2. CDR3 length: 15 residues. V was clipped by 5 bases and J by 10 bases; unmatched bases: 10. CDR1 is SGHNT, CDR2 YYREEE, per germline (reference sequence).

A word on this clone: Other DNA sequences of this sample code for an identical CDR3. V usage is TRBV19 and J usage is TRBJ2-5; 7 nucleotides line up with TRBD1. Germline V gene lookup returns CDR1 LNHDA and CDR2 SQIVND (reference sequence). The V gene end was trimmed by 5 bases and the J gene end by 5 bases; junction bases not matched to a gene: 2. This CDR3 region has 12 residues. The CDR3 region is CASSLQGETQYF. The CDR3 DNA follows: TGTGCCAGTAGTTTACAGGGGGAGACCCAGTACTTC.

In regard to this clone: The identical CDR3 is also encoded by other nucleotide sequences in the sample. The chain uses TRBV5-1 and TRBJ2-7; possible D gene TRBD1, 5 bases. Per germline, CDR1 SGHRS and CDR2 YFSETQ. The ends were cut back, 0 bases at V and 0 bases at J, with 10 bases in the middle. This CDR3 is built from 15 residues. In DNA, the CDR3 is TGCGCCAGCAGCTTGGTGCAGGGTAGCTCCTACGAGCAGTACTTC. Amino acid sequence: CASSLVQGSSYEQYF.

The chain combines TRBV4-3 with TRBJ1-3, with D possibly TRBD1 on 6 matching bases. The germline V gene has CDR1 LGHNA and CDR2 YSLEER. The CDR3 runs 16 residues. V was shortened by 0 bases and J by 4 bases, with 13 bases between the two germline ends. Here the CDR3 reads CASSQEFARGGNTIYF. CDR3 sequence (DNA): TGCGCCAGCAGCCAAGAATTCGCCAGGGGCGGAAACACCATATATTTT.

CDR3 bases: TGCGCCAGCAGCCGGGAACTAGCGGTCGCAAATGAGCAGTTCTTC. The encoded protein is CASSRELAVANEQFF. This chain uses TRBV5-1 with TRBJ2-1; 8 bases map to TRBD2. Trimming took 4 bases from V and 7 from J; bases not matched to a gene: 10. The CDR3 extends over 15 amino acids. Looked up from germline, CDR1 is SGHRS and CDR2 is YFSETQ.

This clone was detected once. The chain joins TRBV7-9 to TRBJ2-7, with D perhaps matching TRBD1 or TRBD2 (6 bases each). V gave up 3 bases and J gave up 5 bases, with 17 bases separating them. Germline assignment: CDR1 SEHNR and CDR2 FQNEAQ (reference sequence). The CDR3 contains 15 residues. CDR3 DNA sequence: TGTGCCAGCAGCTTGGCTGGGGGGCCCCTGGACGAGCAGTACTTC. Residues: CASSLAGGPLDEQYF.

The rearrangement uses TRBV5-1 and TRBJ2-2; 8 positions agree with TRBD1. CDR1 is SGHRS, CDR2 YFSETQ, per germline. Trimming took 1 base from V and 4 from J; bases not matched to a gene: 9. The CDR3 contains 17 residues. The chain's CDR3 is CASSLTYGQGTTGELFF. The CDR3, as DNA: TGCGCCAGCAGCTTGACCTACGGACAGGGAACCACCGGGGAGCTGTTTTTT. Based on the CDR3 plus reference TRBV5-1 and TRBJ2-2, the full variable domain is KAGVTQTPRYLIKTRGQQVTLSCSPISGHRSVSWYQQTPGQGLQFLFEYFSETQRNKGNFPGRFSGRQFSNSRSEMNVSTLELGDSALYLCASSLTYGQGTTGELFFGEGSRLTVL.